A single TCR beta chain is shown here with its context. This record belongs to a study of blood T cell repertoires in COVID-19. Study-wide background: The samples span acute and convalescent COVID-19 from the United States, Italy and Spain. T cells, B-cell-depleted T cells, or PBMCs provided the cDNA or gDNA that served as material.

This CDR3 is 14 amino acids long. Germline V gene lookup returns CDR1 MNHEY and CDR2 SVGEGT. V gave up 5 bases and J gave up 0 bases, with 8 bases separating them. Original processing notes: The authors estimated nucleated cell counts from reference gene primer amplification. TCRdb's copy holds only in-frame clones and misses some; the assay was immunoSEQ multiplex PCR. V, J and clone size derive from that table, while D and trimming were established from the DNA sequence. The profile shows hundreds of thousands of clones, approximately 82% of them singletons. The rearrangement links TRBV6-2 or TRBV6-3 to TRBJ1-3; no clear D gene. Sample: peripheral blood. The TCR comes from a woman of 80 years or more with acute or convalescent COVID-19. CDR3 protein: CASSLGHSGNTIYF. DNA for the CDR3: TGTGCCAGCAGTCTGGGCCACTCTGGAAACACCATATATTTT.